The clone carrying this T cell receptor (beta chain) was counted between two and nine times. What it recognizes is unknown. On average, the one heparinised blood draw given by each donor was roughly 100 mL. The sample is drawn from a study of beta chain features in type 1 diabetes. Study as a whole: Sorted cells numbering some 110 million were examined across all samples.

This CDR3 comprises 14 residues. Looked up from germline, CDR1 is ENHRY and CDR2 is SYGVKD. Trimming shortened V by 8 bases and J by 3 bases, and 14 bases separated the two germline ends. The isolated RNA, all of it, was reverse transcribed, so expressed TCRB transcripts were what got sequenced. TCRdb's table, derived via immunoSEQ multiplex PCR, lists solely in-frame clones and lacks some. The sample includes about 620,000 clones, 15% to 17% of them seen just once. Overall study findings and caveats: Within patients, naive, central memory and Treg TCRB repertoires seemed more similar than within healthy donors. Moderately but significantly shorter TCRB CDR3s were found in Type 1 diabetes patients in all four CD4+ subsets.

This receptor was taken from a young man in good health. Input material: naive CD4+ T cells from blood. The rearrangement joins TRBV10-3 to TRBJ2-1, with D possibly matching TRBD2 (5 bases). CDR3 coding DNA: TGTGCCATCTCGGGGAGAGGGAACTACAATGAGCAGTTCTTC. Residues: CAISGRGNYNEQFF.